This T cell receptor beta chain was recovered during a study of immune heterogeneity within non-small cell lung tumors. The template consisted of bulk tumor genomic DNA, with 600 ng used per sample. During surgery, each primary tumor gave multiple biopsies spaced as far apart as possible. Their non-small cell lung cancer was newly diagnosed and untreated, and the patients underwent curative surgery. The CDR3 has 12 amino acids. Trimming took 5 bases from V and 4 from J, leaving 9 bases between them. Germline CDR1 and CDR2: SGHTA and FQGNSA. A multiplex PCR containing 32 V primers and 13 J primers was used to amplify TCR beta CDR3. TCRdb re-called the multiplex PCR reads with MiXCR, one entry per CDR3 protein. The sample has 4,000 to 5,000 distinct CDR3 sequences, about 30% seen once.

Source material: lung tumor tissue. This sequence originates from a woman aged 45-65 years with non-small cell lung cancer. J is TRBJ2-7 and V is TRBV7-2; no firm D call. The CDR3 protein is CASSPRWYEQYF. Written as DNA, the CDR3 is TGTGCCAGCAGCCCCCGATGGTACGAGCAGTACTTC.